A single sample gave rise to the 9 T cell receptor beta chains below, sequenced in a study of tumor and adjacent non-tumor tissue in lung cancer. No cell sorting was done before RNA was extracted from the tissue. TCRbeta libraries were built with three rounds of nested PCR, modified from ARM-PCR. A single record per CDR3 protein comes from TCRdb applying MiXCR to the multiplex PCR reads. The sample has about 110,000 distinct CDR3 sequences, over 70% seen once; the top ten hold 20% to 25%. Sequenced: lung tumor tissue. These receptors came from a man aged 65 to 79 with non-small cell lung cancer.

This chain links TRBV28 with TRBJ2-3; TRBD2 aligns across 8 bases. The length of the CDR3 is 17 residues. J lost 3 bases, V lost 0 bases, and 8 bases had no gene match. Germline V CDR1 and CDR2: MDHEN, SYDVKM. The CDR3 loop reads CASSLWRSGSNTDTQYF. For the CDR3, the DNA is TGTGCCAGCAGTTTATGGAGAAGCGGGAGCAATACAGATACGCAGTATTTT.

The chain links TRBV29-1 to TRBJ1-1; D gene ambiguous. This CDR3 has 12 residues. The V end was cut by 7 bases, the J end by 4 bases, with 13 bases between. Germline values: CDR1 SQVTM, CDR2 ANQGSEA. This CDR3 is CSADTQATEAFF. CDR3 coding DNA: TGCAGCGCTGATACCCAGGCCACTGAAGCTTTCTTT.

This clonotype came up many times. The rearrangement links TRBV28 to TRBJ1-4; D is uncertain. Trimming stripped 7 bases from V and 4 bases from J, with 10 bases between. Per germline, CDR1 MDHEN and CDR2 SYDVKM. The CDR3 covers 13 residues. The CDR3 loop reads CASNRVYNEKLFF. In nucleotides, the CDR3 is TGTGCCAGCAACCGGGTTTATAATGAAAAACTGTTTTTT.

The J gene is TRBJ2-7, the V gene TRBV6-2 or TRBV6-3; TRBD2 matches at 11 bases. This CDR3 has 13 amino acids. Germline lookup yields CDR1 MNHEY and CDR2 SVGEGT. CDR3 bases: TGTGCAAGTCGGAGTAGCGGGAGGGAAGACCAGTACTTC. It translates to CASRSSGREDQYF.

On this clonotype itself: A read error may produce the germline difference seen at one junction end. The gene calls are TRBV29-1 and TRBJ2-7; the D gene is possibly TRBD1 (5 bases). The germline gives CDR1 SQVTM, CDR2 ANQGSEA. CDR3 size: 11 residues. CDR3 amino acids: CNVEWGWEQYF. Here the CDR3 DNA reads TGCAACGTTGAATGGGGCTGGGAGCAGTACTTC.

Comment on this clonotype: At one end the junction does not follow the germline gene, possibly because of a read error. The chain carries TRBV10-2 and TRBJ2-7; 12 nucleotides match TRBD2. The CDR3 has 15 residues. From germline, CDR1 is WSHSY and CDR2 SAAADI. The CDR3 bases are TGCGCCAGCACCGGGACTAGCGGGTCCGACTACGGGCAGAACTTC. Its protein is CASTGTSGSDYGQNF.

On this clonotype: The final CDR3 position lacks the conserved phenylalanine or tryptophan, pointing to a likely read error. CDR3 protein: CASSEAQETREQYS. Here the CDR3 DNA reads TGTGCCAGCAGTGAAGCACAGGAAACAAGGGAACAGTACTCC. This chain links TRBV6-1 with TRBJ2-7; maybe TRBD1 (5 bases). Trimming removed 0 bases from V and 10 bases from J, with 16 bases in between. The germline V gene encodes CDR1 MNHNS and CDR2 SASEGT. The CDR3 has 14 amino acids.

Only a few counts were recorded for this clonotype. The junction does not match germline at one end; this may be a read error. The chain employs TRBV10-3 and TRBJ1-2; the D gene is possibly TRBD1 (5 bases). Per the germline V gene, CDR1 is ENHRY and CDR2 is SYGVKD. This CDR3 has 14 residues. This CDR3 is CAISKSGSFMSYIF. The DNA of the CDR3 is TGTGCCATCAGTAAATCAGGGTCTTTTATGAGCTACATCTTC.

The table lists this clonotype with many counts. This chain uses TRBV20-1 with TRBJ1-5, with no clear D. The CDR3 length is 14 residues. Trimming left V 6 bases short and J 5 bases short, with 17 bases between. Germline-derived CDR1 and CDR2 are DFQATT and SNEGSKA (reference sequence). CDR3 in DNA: TGCAGTGCCTCTTCGATATCTCTCGATCAGCCCCAGCATTTT. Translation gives CSASSISLDQPQHF.